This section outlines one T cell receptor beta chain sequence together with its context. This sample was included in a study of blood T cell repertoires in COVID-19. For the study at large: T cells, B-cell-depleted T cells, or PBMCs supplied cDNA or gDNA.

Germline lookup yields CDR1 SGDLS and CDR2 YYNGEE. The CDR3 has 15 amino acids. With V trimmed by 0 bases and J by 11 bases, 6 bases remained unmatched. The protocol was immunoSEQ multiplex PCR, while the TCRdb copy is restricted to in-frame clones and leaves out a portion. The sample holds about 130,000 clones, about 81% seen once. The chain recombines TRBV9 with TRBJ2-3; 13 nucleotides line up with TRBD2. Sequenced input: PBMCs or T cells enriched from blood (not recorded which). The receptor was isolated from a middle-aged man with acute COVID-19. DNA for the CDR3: TGTGCCAGCAGCGTAGTTGGGACTAGCGGGGAAGGGCAGTATTTT. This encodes CASSVVGTSGEGQYF. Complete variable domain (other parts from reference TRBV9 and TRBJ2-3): DSGVTQTPKHLITATGQRVTLRCSPRSGDLSVYWYQQSLDQGLQFLIQYYNGEERAKGNILERFSAQQFPDLHSELNLSSLELGDSALYFCASSVVGTSGEGQYFGPGTRLTVL.